Listed here are 10 T cell receptor beta chains from one sample, sequenced in a study of T cells after yellow fever vaccination. TCRdb re-called the 5' RACE reads with MiXCR, one entry per CDR3 protein. The table lists some 220,000 distinct CDR3 sequences, 3% to 3.5% of them singletons. The source was CD4+ T cells sorted from PBMCs, collected 10 days after the yellow fever booster vaccination. These TCRs come from a young man who received the YFV17D yellow fever vaccine.

This clonotype was seen at least ten times. The rearrangement joins TRBV5-1 to TRBJ2-7, with D perhaps given as TRBD1 or TRBD2 (5 bases each). This CDR3 is 13 amino acids long. The ends were cut back, 6 bases at V and 6 bases at J, with 16 bases in the middle. Per the germline V gene, CDR1 is SGHRS and CDR2 is YFSETQ. CDR3 sequence reads: CASTLVSGREQYF. The CDR3, as DNA: TGCGCCAGCACCCTTGTATCGGGGCGCGAGCAGTACTTC.

This clonotype was seen at least ten times. The genes are TRBV20-1 and TRBJ2-1; a possible D gene is TRBD2 (5 bases). The CDR3 is 12 residues long. Germline V lookup: CDR1 DFQATT, CDR2 SNEGSKA (reference sequence). The V gene lost 5 bases and the J gene lost 9 bases, with 14 bases spanning the gap. The CDR3 sequence: CSAAEEVGEQFF. The CDR3 coding sequence is TGCAGTGCTGCCGAGGAGGTGGGTGAGCAGTTCTTC.

The chain carries TRBV20-1 and TRBJ1-6; no definite D call. The CDR3 is 16 residues long. The germline V gene encodes CDR1 DFQATT and CDR2 SNEGSKA (reference sequence). Deletions cut 2 bases from V and 6 bases from J, with 17 bases between. The CDR3 coding sequence is TGCAGTGCTAGACCTGCTGGTGGCACGACTAATTCACCCCTCCACTTT. Its translation: CSARPAGGTTNSPLHF.

In its sample, this clonotype was seen many times. V usage is TRBV7-2 and J usage is TRBJ2-3; 7 nucleotides agree with TRBD2. V gave up 0 bases and J gave up 0 bases; unmatched junction bases: 0. CDR3 length equals 15 residues. CDR1 and CDR2 from the germline V gene are SGHTA and FQGNSA. CDR3 sequence: CASSLAGGSTDTQYF. The CDR3 bases are TGTGCCAGCAGCTTAGCGGGGGGGAGCACAGATACGCAGTATTTT. The variable domain in full, with the rest retrieved from reference TRBV7-2 and TRBJ2-3, is GAGVSQSPSNKVTEKGKDVELRCDPISGHTALYWYRQSLGQGLEFLIYFQGNSAPDKSGLPSDRFSAERTGGSVSTLTIQRTQQEDSAVYLCASSLAGGSTDTQYFGPGTRLTVL.

This clonotype was observed at least ten times. The CDR3 sequence: CASSVFPRGDRGGYTF. DNA of the CDR3: TGTGCCAGCAGCGTATTCCCCCGGGGTGACAGGGGAGGCTACACCTTC. V and J are TRBV9 and TRBJ1-2, with TRBD1 identical over 8 bases. Germline V lookup: CDR1 SGDLS, CDR2 YYNGEE. The trim removed 1 base at V and 8 bases at J, leaving 13 bases unmatched. This CDR3 is 16 amino acids long.

Many counts were recorded for this clonotype. V gene TRBV6-2 or TRBV6-3 combines with J gene TRBJ1-2, with 9 bases identical to TRBD1. Germline V gene lookup returns CDR1 MNHEY and CDR2 SVGEGT. This CDR3 region has 12 residues. The trim removed 8 bases at V and 4 bases at J, leaving 2 bases unmatched. The CDR3 region is CASEDRGYGYTF. The DNA for the CDR3 is TGTGCCAGCGAGGACAGGGGCTATGGCTACACCTTC.

There are many counts of this clonotype. The gene calls are TRBV20-1 and TRBJ1-5; D perhaps matches TRBD1 (6 bases). CDR1 and CDR2 (germline): DFQATT, SNEGSKA (reference sequence). V was shortened by 4 bases and J by 5 bases, with 9 bases between the two germline ends. This CDR3 has 12 amino acids. In DNA form, the CDR3 reads TGCAGTGCTACCGAGGGGGATCAGCCCCAGCATTTT. This sequence encodes CSATEGDQPQHF.

This clonotype was seen a handful of times. The rearrangement joins TRBV5-6 to TRBJ1-5, with a weak D call TRBD1 (6 bases). Germline CDR1 is SGHDT and CDR2 is YYEEEE. The CDR3 runs 15 residues. V dropped 2 bases and J dropped 2 bases, with 11 bases sitting between them. CDR3 DNA sequence: TGTGCCAGCAGCTTTACAGGGAAGGGCAATCAGCCCCAGCATTTT. Translating gives CASSFTGKGNQPQHF. The entire variable domain, with the rest obtained from reference TRBV5-6 and TRBJ1-5, is as follows: DAGVTQSPTHLIKTRGQQVTLRCSPKSGHDTVSWYQQALGQGPQFIFQYYEEEERQRGNFPDRFSGHQFPNYSSELNVNALLLGDSALYLCASSFTGKGNQPQHFGDGTRLSIL.

The table lists this clonotype with many counts. V is TRBV20-1 and J is TRBJ2-3; 9 bases fit TRBD2. J was trimmed by 2 bases and V by 3 bases; bases with no gene match: 6. Germline V gene lookup returns CDR1 DFQATT and CDR2 SNEGSKA (reference sequence). The CDR3 length is 15 residues. CDR3 coding DNA: TGCAGTGCTAGTCAAGCGGGGGGCTACACAGATACGCAGTATTTT. Protein: CSASQAGGYTDTQYF.

This clonotype was detected only a few times. With a much larger clone just one base away, this may be a read error. In nucleotides, the CDR3 is TGTGCCTGGAGTCTTCAGGGCGAAGCGCAGTCTGAAGCTTTCTTT. It encodes CAWSLQGEAQSEAFF. The rearrangement uses TRBV30 and TRBJ1-1, with D perhaps matching TRBD1 (5 bases). Germline V gene sequence: CDR1 GTSNPN, CDR2 SVGIG (reference sequence). The CDR3 is 15 amino acids. V was shortened by 2 bases and J by 6 bases, with 19 bases between the two germline ends.